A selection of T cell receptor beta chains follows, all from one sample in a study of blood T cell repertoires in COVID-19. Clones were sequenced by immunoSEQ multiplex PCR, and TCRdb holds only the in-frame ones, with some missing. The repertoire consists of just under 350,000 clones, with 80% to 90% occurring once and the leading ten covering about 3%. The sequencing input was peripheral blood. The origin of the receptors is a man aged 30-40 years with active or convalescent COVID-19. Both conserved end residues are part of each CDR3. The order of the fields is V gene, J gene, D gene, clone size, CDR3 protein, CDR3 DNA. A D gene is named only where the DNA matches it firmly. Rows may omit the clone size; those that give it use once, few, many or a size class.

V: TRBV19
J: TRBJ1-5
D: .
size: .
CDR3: CASSSLSGVRNQPQHF
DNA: TGTGCCAGTAGTTCCCTCTCAGGGGTCCGCAATCAGCCCCAGCATTTT

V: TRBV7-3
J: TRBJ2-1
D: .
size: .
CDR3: CASSTLGGNEQFF
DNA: TGTGCCAGCAGCACTTTGGGGGGTAATGAGCAGTTCTTC

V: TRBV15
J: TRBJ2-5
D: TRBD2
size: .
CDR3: CATRPGGGQETQYF
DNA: TGTGCCACCCGCCCGGGGGGAGGCCAAGAGACCCAGTACTTC

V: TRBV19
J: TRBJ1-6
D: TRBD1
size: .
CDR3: CASSIGTANSPLHF
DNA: TGTGCCAGTAGTATCGGGACAGCTAATTCACCCCTCCACTTT

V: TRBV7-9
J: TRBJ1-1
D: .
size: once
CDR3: CASSSKPEGGEAFF
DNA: TGTGCCAGCAGCTCCAAACCCGAAGGAGGTGAAGCTTTCTTT

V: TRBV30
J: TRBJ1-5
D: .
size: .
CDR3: CAWSPPGQPQHF
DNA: TGTGCCTGGAGCCCCCCGGGACAGCCCCAGCATTTT

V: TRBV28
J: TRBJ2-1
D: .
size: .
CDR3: CASSPWGSGRHGEQFF
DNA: TGTGCCAGCAGTCCATGGGGTAGCGGCCGGCACGGGGAGCAGTTCTTC

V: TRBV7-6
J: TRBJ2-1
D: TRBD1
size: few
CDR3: CASSFVGQGYNEQFF
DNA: TGTGCCAGCAGCTTTGTTGGACAGGGCTACAATGAGCAGTTCTTC

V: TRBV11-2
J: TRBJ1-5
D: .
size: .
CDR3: CASSLGLRDQPQHF
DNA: TGTGCCAGCAGCTTGGGATTGAGGGATCAGCCCCAGCATTTT

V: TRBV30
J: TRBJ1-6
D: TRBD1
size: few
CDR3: CASVDRLLRTLHF
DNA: TGTGCCTCCGTGGACAGGCTCCTAAGGACCCTCCACTTT

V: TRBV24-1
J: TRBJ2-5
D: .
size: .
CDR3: CATSDRQKDIGTQYF
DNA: TGTGCCACCAGCGATAGACAGAAGGACATCGGGACCCAGTACTTC

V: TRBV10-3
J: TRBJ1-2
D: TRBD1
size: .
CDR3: CAISEPGDSYANYGYTF
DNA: TGTGCCATCAGTGAGCCCGGGGACAGCTACGCTAACTATGGCTACACCTTC

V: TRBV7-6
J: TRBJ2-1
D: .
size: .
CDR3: CASSLGDTTYNEQFF
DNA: TGTGCCAGCAGCTTAGGGGACACGACCTACAATGAGCAGTTCTTC

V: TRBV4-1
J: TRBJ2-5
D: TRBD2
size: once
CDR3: CASSRGLAGVGQETQYF
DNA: TGCGCCAGCAGCCGGGGACTAGCGGGAGTCGGCCAAGAGACCCAGTACTTC

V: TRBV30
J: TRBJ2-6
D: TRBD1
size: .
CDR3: CASGGDLSGANVLTF
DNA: TGTGCCTCAGGGGGCGACCTCTCTGGGGCCAACGTCCTGACTTTC

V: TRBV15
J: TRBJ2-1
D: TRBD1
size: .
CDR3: CATSSPGTGNNEQFF
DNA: TGTGCCACCAGCAGCCCCGGGACAGGTAACAATGAGCAGTTCTTC

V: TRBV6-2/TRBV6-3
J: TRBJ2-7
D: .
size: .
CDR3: CASSLPRGEQYF
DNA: TGTGCCAGCAGCCTACCTAGGGGCGAGCAGTACTTC

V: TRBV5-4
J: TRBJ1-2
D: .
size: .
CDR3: CASSALSGNYGYTF
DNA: TGTGCCAGCAGCGCCTTGTCAGGGAACTATGGCTACACCTTC

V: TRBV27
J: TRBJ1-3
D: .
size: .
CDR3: CASRLLSGNTIYF
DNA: TGTGCCAGCCGGTTACTCTCTGGAAACACCATATATTTT

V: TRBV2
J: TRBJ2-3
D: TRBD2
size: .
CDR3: CASSAYGLAGVAQYF
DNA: TGTGCCAGCAGTGCATACGGACTAGCGGGGGTAGCGCAGTATTTT

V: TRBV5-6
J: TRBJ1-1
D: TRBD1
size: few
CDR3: CASSLPRGTEAFF
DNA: TGTGCCAGCAGCTTGCCCAGGGGGACTGAAGCTTTCTTT

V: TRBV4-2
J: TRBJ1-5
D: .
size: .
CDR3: CASSQESRQHNQPQHF
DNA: TGTGCCAGCAGCCAAGAGAGCAGGCAACACAATCAGCCCCAGCATTTT

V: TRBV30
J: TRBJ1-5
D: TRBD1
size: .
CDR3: CACSTGGGNQPQHF
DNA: TGTGCCTGTTCTACAGGGGGCGGCAATCAGCCCCAGCATTTT

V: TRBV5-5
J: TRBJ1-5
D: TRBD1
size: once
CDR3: CASSAQTGKNQPQHF
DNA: TGTGCCAGCAGCGCGCAGACAGGGAAAAATCAGCCCCAGCATTTT

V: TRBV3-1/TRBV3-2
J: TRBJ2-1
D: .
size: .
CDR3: CASSQEAALYNEQFF
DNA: TGTGCCAGCAGCCAAGAAGCGGCCCTTTACAATGAGCAGTTCTTC

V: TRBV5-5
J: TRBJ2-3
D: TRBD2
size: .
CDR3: CASSLAGPLEQYF
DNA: TGTGCCAGCAGCTTAGCGGGACCTTTGGAGCAGTATTTT

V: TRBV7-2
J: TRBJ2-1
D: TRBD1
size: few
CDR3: CASRNAGTGESGEQFF
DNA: TGTGCCAGCAGGAACGCCGGGACAGGGGAGAGTGGTGAGCAGTTCTTC

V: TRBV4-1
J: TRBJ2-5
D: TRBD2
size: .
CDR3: CASSQGERGVQETQYF
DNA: TGCGCCAGCAGCCAAGGTGAACGGGGGGTTCAAGAGACCCAGTACTTC

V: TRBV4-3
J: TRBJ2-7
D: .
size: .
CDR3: CASSQGRGNSYEQYF
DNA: TGCGCCAGCAGCCAAGGCCGGGGTAACTCCTACGAGCAGTACTTC

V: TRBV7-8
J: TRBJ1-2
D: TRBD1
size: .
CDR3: CASSLGTGEVANYGYTF
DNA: TGTGCCAGCAGCTTAGGAACAGGGGAGGTGGCTAACTATGGCTACACCTTC

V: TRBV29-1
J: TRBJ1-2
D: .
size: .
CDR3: CSVLNTVYGYTF
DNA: TGCAGCGTCTTGAACACAGTTTATGGCTACACCTTC

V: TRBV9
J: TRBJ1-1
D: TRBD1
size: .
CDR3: CASSPSPGTGGGTMNTEAFF
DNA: TGTGCCAGCAGCCCTAGCCCGGGGACAGGGGGCGGAACTATGAACACTGAAGCTTTCTTT

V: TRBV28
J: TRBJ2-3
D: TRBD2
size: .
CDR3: CASSLGLAGSPDTQYF
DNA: TGTGCCAGCAGTCTAGGACTAGCGGGATCTCCAGATACGCAGTATTTT

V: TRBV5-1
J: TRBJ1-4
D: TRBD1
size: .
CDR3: CASSLGDSPGMSAEKLFF
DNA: TGCGCCAGCAGCTTGGGGGACAGCCCCGGGATGTCTGCTGAAAAACTGTTTTTT

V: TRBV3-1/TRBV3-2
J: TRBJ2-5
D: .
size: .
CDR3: CASSQTKRETQYF
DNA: TGTGCCAGCAGCCAAACTAAGAGGGAGACCCAGTACTTC

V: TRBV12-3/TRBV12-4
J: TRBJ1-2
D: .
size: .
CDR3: CASSLDEKNGYTF
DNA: TGTGCCAGCAGTTTAGACGAGAAGAATGGCTACACCTTC

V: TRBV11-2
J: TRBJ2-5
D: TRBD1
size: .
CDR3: CASSNTGTGEETQYF
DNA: TGTGCCAGCAGTAACACCGGGACAGGGGAGGAGACCCAGTACTTC

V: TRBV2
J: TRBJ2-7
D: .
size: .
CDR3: CASSEWTIPLEQYF
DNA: TGTGCCAGCAGTGAGTGGACTATACCCCTGGAGCAGTACTTC

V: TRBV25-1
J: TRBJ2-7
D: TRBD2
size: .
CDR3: CASSEGLVPYEQYF
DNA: TGTGCCAGCAGTGAAGGACTAGTTCCCTACGAGCAGTACTTC

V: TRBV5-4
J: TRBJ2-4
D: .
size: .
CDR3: CASSLDAGFDIQYF
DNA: TGTGCCAGCAGCTTGGACGCGGGGTTTGACATTCAGTACTTC

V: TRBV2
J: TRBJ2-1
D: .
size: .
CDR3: CASTYQRDEQFF
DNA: TGTGCCAGCACCTACCAGCGGGATGAGCAGTTCTTC

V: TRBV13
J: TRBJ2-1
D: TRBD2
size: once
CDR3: CASSLGGLAGRGSYNEQFF
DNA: TGTGCCAGCAGCTTAGGGGGACTAGCGGGGCGGGGCTCCTACAATGAGCAGTTCTTC

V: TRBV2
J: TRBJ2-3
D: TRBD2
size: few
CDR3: CASSEDPAGGYTDTQYF
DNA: TGTGCCAGCAGTGAAGACCCAGCGGGGGGCTACACAGATACGCAGTATTTT

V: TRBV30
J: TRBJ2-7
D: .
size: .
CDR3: CAWSVPRNSYEQYF
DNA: TGTGCCTGGAGTGTACCCAGGAACTCCTACGAGCAGTACTTC

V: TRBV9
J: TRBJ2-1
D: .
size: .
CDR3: CASSSSPLGEQFF
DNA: TGTGCCAGCAGTTCTAGCCCATTAGGGGAGCAGTTCTTC

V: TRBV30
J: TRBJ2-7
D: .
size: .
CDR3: CAWSGGDYEQYF
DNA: TGTGCCTGGAGCGGCGGGGACTACGAGCAGTACTTC

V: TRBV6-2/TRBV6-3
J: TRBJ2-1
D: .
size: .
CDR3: CASSYQVGQLGSYNEQFF
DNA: TGTGCCAGCAGTTACCAGGTGGGCCAATTAGGCTCCTACAATGAGCAGTTCTTC

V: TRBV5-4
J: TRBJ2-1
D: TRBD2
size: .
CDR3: CASSLEGLAGGEQFF
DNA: TGTGCCAGCAGCTTGGAGGGACTAGCGGGGGGTGAGCAGTTCTTC

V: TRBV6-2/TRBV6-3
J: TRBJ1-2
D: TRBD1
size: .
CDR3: CASSQRTGADYGYTF
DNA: TGTGCCAGCAGCCAGCGGACAGGGGCGGACTATGGCTACACCTTC

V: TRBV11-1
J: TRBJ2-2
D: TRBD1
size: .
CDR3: CASSPDRAGELFF
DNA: TGTGCCAGCAGCCCGGACAGGGCCGGGGAGCTGTTTTTT

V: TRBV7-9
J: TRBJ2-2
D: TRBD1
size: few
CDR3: CASRPGQGLAGELFF
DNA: TGTGCCAGCAGACCGGGACAGGGGTTAGCCGGGGAGCTGTTTTTT

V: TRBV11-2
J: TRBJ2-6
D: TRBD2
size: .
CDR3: CASSKGTSGASGANVLTF
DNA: TGTGCCAGCAGCAAGGGGACTAGCGGGGCCTCTGGGGCCAACGTCCTGACTTTC